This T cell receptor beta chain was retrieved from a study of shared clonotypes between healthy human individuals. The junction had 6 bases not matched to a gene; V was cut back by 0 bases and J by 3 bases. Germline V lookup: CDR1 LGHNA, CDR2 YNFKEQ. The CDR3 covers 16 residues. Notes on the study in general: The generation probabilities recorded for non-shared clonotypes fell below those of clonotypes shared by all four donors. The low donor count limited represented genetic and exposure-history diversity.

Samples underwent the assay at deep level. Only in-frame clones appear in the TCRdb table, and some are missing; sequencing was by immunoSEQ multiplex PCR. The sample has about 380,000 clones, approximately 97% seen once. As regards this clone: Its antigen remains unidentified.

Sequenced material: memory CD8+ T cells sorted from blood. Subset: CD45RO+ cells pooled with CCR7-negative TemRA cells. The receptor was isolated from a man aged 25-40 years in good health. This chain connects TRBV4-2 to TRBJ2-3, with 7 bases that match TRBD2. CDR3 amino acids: CASSQDRRERTDTQYF. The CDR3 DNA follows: TGTGCCAGCAGCCAAGATAGGCGGGAGCGGACAGATACGCAGTATTTT.